The 22 T cell receptor beta chains below all came from one sample that was sequenced in a study of long-term antiretroviral therapy in people with HIV. Version v3.0 of the immunoSEQ assay was performed at survey level. Sequencing was performed with immunoSEQ multiplex PCR; in TCRdb, only in-frame clones are kept and a portion is missing. The sample contains around 21,000 clones, around 82% of which appear only once. The sequenced sample was unsorted PBMCs, obtained 1.5 years after starting antiretroviral therapy. These receptors all stem from a man aged 30 to 45 with HIV.

The chain uses TRBV27 and TRBJ1-6, with TRBD1 identical over 9 bases. The CDR3 contains 14 residues. The junction had 5 bases not matched to a gene; V was cut back by 6 bases and J by 8 bases. Germline CDR1 is MNHEY and CDR2 is SMNVEV (reference sequence). The CDR3 sequence is CASRSGTGHSPLHF. The CDR3 coding sequence is TGTGCCAGCAGATCCGGGACAGGGCATTCACCCCTCCACTTT.

V usage is TRBV27 and J usage is TRBJ1-5; no reliable D call. The CDR3 is 14 residues long. V shed 4 bases and J shed 9 bases, with 16 bases lying between them. CDR1 MNHEY and CDR2 SMNVEV come from the germline V gene (reference sequence). CDR3 sequence: CASSSSGGPGPQHF. The DNA for the CDR3 is TGTGCCAGCAGTTCATCGGGTGGCCCCGGGCCCCAGCATTTT.

This clone has more than one count but fewer than ten. V and J are TRBV6-1 and TRBJ2-1; no clear D. Trimming took off 1 base at V and 9 bases at J, with 7 bases between the two ends. The CDR3 is 12 amino acids. Germline V gives CDR1 MNHNS, CDR2 SASEGT. The chain's CDR3 is CASSEVRSEQFF. In DNA form, the CDR3 reads TGTGCCAGCAGTGAAGTGAGGAGTGAGCAGTTCTTC.

V is TRBV7-8 and J is TRBJ1-3; no definite D call. The CDR3 runs 15 residues. The V gene's germline CDR1 is SGHVS and CDR2 FQNEAQ. Trimming removed 7 bases from V and 0 bases from J, with 13 bases in between. The CDR3 spells CASTNKAGSGNTIYF. The CDR3 coding sequence is TGTGCCAGCACCAATAAGGCGGGCTCTGGAAACACCATATATTTT.

The chain uses TRBV7-2 and TRBJ1-3; D perhaps matches TRBD1 (6 bases). Germline V gene data show CDR1 as SGHTA and CDR2 as FQGNSA. There are 15 residues in the CDR3. The V and J ends lost 5 bases and 2 bases respectively, with 13 bases between them. CDR3 in amino acids: CASSPDSRTGNTIYF. CDR3 DNA sequence: TGTGCCAGCAGCCCGGACAGTCGAACTGGAAACACCATATATTTT.

V usage is TRBV19 and J usage is TRBJ1-4; 7 bases are a match to TRBD1. Germline-derived CDR1 and CDR2 are LNHDA and SQIVND (reference sequence). The V gene end was trimmed by 7 bases and the J gene end by 3 bases; junction bases not matched to a gene: 8. The CDR3 is 15 residues long. The CDR3, as DNA: TGTGCCAGTACTGAAAGACAGGGCGCTAATGAAAAACTGTTTTTT. It yields the protein CASTERQGANEKLFF.

The chain uses TRBV4-3 and TRBJ1-1; D perhaps matches TRBD1 (5 bases). The germline gives CDR1 LGHNA, CDR2 YSLEER. There are 14 residues in the CDR3. V dropped 0 bases and J dropped 4 bases, with 9 bases sitting between them. The CDR3 DNA sequence: TGCGCCAGCAGCCAAGATAGGGGTAGCACTGAAGCTTTCTTT. Translation: CASSQDRGSTEAFF.

The V and J genes are TRBV6-4 and TRBJ1-1, with D possibly being TRBD1 (5 bases). Germline assignment: CDR1 MRHNA and CDR2 SNTAGT. Trimming removed 5 bases from V and 2 bases from J, with 9 bases in between. CDR3 length: 13 residues. In DNA form, the CDR3 reads TGTGCCAGCAGTCTCGACAGCAACACTGAAGCTTTCTTT. This sequence encodes CASSLDSNTEAFF.

J is TRBJ1-5 and V is TRBV15; 8 bases match TRBD1. The trim removed 1 base at V and 0 bases at J, leaving 5 bases unmatched. In germline, CDR1 is LNHNV, CDR2 YYDKDF (reference sequence). There are 17 residues in the CDR3. The CDR3 region is CATSRGDRRYSNQPQHF. The CDR3 DNA follows: TGTGCCACCAGCAGAGGGGACAGGAGATATAGCAATCAGCCCCAGCATTTT.

The chain recombines TRBV10-3 with TRBJ2-4, with 9 bases that match TRBD2. The junction had 6 bases not matched to a gene; V was cut back by 0 bases and J by 6 bases. The germline V gene encodes CDR1 ENHRY and CDR2 SYGVKD. The CDR3 has 16 residues. CDR3 DNA: TGTGCCATCAGTGAGTCGCTAGCGGGGACCTCAAACATTCAGTACTTC. Translation gives CAISESLAGTSNIQYF.

The chain recombines TRBV25-1 with TRBJ1-4; 7 bases agree with TRBD1. After removal of 2 bases from V and 7 bases from J, the junction contained 7 bases not matched to a gene. The CDR3 is 15 amino acids. CDR1 and CDR2 (germline): MGHDK, SYGVNS. The CDR3 DNA reads as TGTGCCAGCAGTGAACCGACAGGGTATTTTGAAAAACTGTTTTTT. Protein product: CASSEPTGYFEKLFF.

The CDR3, as DNA: TGCAGCGTTGAAATGGATGCTTCCTACGAGCAGTACTTC. Its translation: CSVEMDASYEQYF. The chain couples TRBV29-1 to TRBJ2-7; D is undetermined. Deletions cut 2 bases from V and 1 base from J, with 9 bases between. The germline gives CDR1 SQVTM, CDR2 ANQGSEA. This CDR3 has 13 residues.

The J gene is TRBJ1-5, the V gene TRBV5-5, with no clear D. From germline, CDR1 is SGHKS and CDR2 YYEKEE (reference sequence). CDR3 length equals 14 residues. V was pared by 1 base and J by 0 bases, with 5 bases between. The CDR3 sequence: CASSLTGSNQPQHF. In DNA, the CDR3 is TGTGCCAGCAGCTTGACCGGTAGCAATCAGCCCCAGCATTTT. Variable domain in full (rest from reference TRBV5-5 and TRBJ1-5): DAGVTQSPTHLIKTRGQQVTLRCSPISGHKSVSWYQQVLGQGPQFIFQYYEKEERGRGNFPDRFSARQFPNYSSELNVNALLLGDSALYLCASSLTGSNQPQHFGDGTRLSIL.

The chain uses TRBV19 and TRBJ1-1; tentatively, D is TRBD1 (5 bases). The CDR3 contains 14 residues. The V end was cut by 5 bases, the J end by 3 bases, with 13 bases between. Germline loops: CDR1 LNHDA, CDR2 SQIVND (reference sequence). This CDR3 reads CASSVDPGYTEAFF. Written as DNA, the CDR3 is TGTGCCAGTAGTGTCGACCCAGGGTACACTGAAGCTTTCTTT.

CDR3 sequence: CASSLTSGTGTDTQYF. CDR3 sequence (DNA): TGTGCCAGCTCGCTAACCTCCGGGACAGGGACAGATACGCAGTATTTT. The gene calls are TRBV18 and TRBJ2-3; 9 bases map to TRBD1. The CDR3 has 16 amino acids. Germline V gives CDR1 KGHSH, CDR2 LQKENI. V trimming: 6 bases; J trimming: 3 bases; junction bases outside the gene matches: 10.

V usage is TRBV10-3 and J usage is TRBJ2-7; 9 bases are a match to TRBD2. CDR3 size: 15 residues. Germline-derived CDR1 and CDR2 are ENHRY and SYGVKD. V gave up 3 bases and J gave up 2 bases; unmatched junction bases: 5. The chain's CDR3 is CAISDNSGGPYEQYF. In DNA form, the CDR3 reads TGTGCCATCAGTGATAATAGCGGGGGTCCCTACGAGCAGTACTTC.

V is TRBV28 and J is TRBJ1-2; the D is unclear. CDR1 is MDHEN and CDR2 is SYDVKM in the germline V gene. CDR3 length equals 14 residues. Trimming took 3 bases from V and 4 from J, leaving 12 bases between them. The DNA for the CDR3 is TGTGCCAGCAGTTTCTCAGCTATCGTCTATGGCTACACCTTC. It encodes CASSFSAIVYGYTF.

V gene TRBV5-8 combines with J gene TRBJ2-7, with 7 nucleotides matching TRBD1. Germline CDR1 is SGHTS and CDR2 is YDEGEE. CDR3 length equals 15 residues. J lost 2 bases, V lost 4 bases, and 9 bases had no gene match. This CDR3 is CASSRGRDSTYEQYF. The CDR3 region has the DNA TGTGCCAGCAGCCGAGGTCGGGACAGCACCTACGAGCAGTACTTC.

V and J are TRBV13 and TRBJ1-3, with a possible D match to TRBD1 (5 bases). CDR3 length: 15 residues. Germline values: CDR1 PRHDT, CDR2 FYEKMQ (reference sequence). V was trimmed by 2 bases and J by 2 bases, leaving 10 bases between them. The CDR3, as DNA: TGTGCCAGCAGCTTAAAAGGGGCGGCTGGAAACACCATATATTTT. Protein product: CASSLKGAAGNTIYF.

The gene calls are TRBV7-9 and TRBJ2-3; TRBD2 aligns across 10 bases. The CDR3 is 17 residues long. Germline values: CDR1 SEHNR, CDR2 FQNEAQ (reference sequence). The V segment lost 5 bases and the J segment 6 bases; nucleotides outside the gene matches: 14. In nucleotides, the CDR3 is TGTGCCAGCAGCACTTTTACGGGCCTAGCGGGAGACGATACGCAGTATTTT. As protein: CASSTFTGLAGDDTQYF.

The chain carries TRBV6-5 and TRBJ2-7, with D perhaps TRBD1 (6 bases). CDR1 is MNHEY and CDR2 is SVGAGI in the germline V gene. The CDR3 has 11 amino acids. Trimming shortened V by 5 bases and J by 6 bases, and 8 bases separated the two germline ends. The CDR3 is CASSQGPEQYF. The CDR3 DNA follows: TGTGCCAGCAGTCAGGGGCCCGAGCAGTACTTC.

The chain recombines TRBV10-2 with TRBJ2-5; TRBD2 might be the D (5 bases). The V and J ends lost 6 bases and 0 bases respectively, with 14 bases between them. The V gene's germline CDR1 is WSHSY and CDR2 SAAADI. The CDR3 is 15 residues long. The CDR3 region is CASSPEEGYQETQYF. The CDR3 DNA reads TGCGCCAGCAGCCCGGAGGAAGGGTACCAAGAGACCCAGTACTTC.